The rows below give T cell receptor beta chains drawn from one sample of a study of blood T cell repertoires in COVID-19. Profiled with immunoSEQ multiplex PCR; TCRdb holds only in-frame clones, not every one. The sample has some 130,000 clones, approximately 83% seen once. The sequencing sample was made of peripheral blood. These receptor sequences come from a woman aged 50 to 60 who had recovered from COVID-19. The CDR3 runs from the conserved cysteine through the conserved F or W. D genes are given only for firm matches. Not every row has a clone size; where given, it reads once, few, many or a size class.

D | size | J | V | CDR3 | DNA
. | . | TRBJ1-5 | TRBV28 | CASSAIRDNQPQHF | TGTGCCAGCAGTGCTATACGAGACAATCAGCCCCAGCATTTT
TRBD2 | . | TRBJ2-3 | TRBV7-9 | CASSPSGGTDTQYF | TGTGCCAGCAGTCCGAGCGGGGGCACAGATACGCAGTATTTT
TRBD1 | . | TRBJ2-7 | TRBV5-6 | CASSLPGQVESYEQYF | TGTGCCAGCAGCCTACCGGGACAGGTAGAGTCCTACGAGCAGTACTTC
TRBD1 | . | TRBJ1-2 | TRBV7-9 | CASSAFRGPNYGYTF | TGTGCCAGCAGCGCATTCAGGGGGCCCAACTATGGCTACACCTTC
. | . | TRBJ1-5 | TRBV28 | CASKDSGNQPQHF | TGTGCCAGTAAGGACAGTGGCAATCAGCCCCAGCATTTT
. | . | TRBJ1-2 | TRBV6-5 | CASSYSTRTGSGYTF | TGTGCCAGCAGTTACTCGACAAGAACAGGGAGTGGCTACACCTTC
TRBD2 | . | TRBJ2-1 | TRBV4-3 | CASSQATSGSDEQFF | TGCGCCAGCAGCCAAGCGACTAGCGGGAGTGATGAGCAGTTCTTC
TRBD2 | . | TRBJ2-7 | TRBV30 | CAWSRGGREQYF | TGTGCCTGGAGTCGGGGGGGGAGGGAGCAGTACTTC
TRBD2 | . | TRBJ2-5 | TRBV11-3 | CANPCGGAVETQYF | TGTGCCAATCCCTGCGGGGGGGCCGTGGAGACCCAGTACTTC
TRBD1 | . | TRBJ1-4 | TRBV7-6 | CASSLGSGTGGEKLFF | TGTGCCAGCAGCTTAGGATCCGGGACAGGGGGCGAAAAACTGTTTTTT
TRBD1 | . | TRBJ1-2 | TRBV18 | CASSPRHPRQGSAYGYTF | TGTGCCAGCTCACCAAGGCATCCCCGACAGGGGTCCGCCTATGGCTACACCTTC
. | few | TRBJ2-7 | TRBV3-1/TRBV3-2 | CASSQGGAVYEQYF | TGTGCCAGCAGCCAAGGTGGTGCGGTCTACGAGCAGTACTTC